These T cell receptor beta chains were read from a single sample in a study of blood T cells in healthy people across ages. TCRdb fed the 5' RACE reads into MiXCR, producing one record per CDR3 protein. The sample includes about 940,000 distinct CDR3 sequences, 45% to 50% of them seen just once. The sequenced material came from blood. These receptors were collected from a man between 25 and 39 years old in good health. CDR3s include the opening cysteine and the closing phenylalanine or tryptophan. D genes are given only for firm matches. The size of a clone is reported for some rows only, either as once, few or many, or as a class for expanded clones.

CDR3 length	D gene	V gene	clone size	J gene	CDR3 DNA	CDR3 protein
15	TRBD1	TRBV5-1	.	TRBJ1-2	TGCGCCAGCAGCTCGGGACAGGGGGCGACCTATGGCTACACCTTC	CASSSGQGATYGYTF
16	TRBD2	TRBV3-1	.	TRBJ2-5	TGTGCCAGCAGCCAAGATGTTAGCGGGGGGGCAAAGACCCAGTACTTC	CASSQDVSGGAKTQYF
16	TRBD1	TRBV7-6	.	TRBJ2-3	TGTGCCAGCAGCTTCGGTAGGACAGGGTTGACAGATACGCAGTATTTT	CASSFGRTGLTDTQYF
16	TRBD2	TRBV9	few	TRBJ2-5	TGTGCCAGCAGCGTAGTCTCTCGGGGGGGCGGGAATGAGCAGTACTTC	CASSVVSRGGGNEQYF
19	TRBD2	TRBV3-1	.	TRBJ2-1	TGTGCCAGCAGCCTTAAGACTAGCGGGGGGGGCCGCGGGAGGAATGAGCAGTTCTTC	CASSLKTSGGGRGRNEQFF
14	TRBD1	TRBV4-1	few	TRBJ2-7	TGCGCCAGCAGCCAAAACCGACAGGGGTACGAGCAGTACTTC	CASSQNRQGYEQYF
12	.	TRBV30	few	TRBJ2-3	TGTGCCTGGAGTGTTTTACTTGATACGCAGTATTTT	CAWSVLLDTQYF
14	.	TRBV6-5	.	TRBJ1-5	TGTGCCAGCAGTCCAAACAGCTATGCCCAGCCCCAGCATTTT	CASSPNSYAQPQHF
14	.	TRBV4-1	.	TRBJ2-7	TGCGCCAGCAGCCAATTGCTAGAGTACTACGAGCAGTACTTC	CASSQLLEYYEQYF
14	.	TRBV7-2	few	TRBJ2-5	TGTGCCAGCAGCTCAATGGGGGGCATGGAGACCCAGTACTTC	CASSSMGGMETQYF
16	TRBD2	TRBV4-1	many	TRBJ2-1	TGCGCCAGCAGCCAAGATGGCGGGGGGGCCTACAATGAGCAGTTCTTC	CASSQDGGGAYNEQFF
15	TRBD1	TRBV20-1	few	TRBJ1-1	TGCAGTGCTTCCCGGGACAGAGCCATGAACACTGAAGCTTTCTTT	CSASRDRAMNTEAFF
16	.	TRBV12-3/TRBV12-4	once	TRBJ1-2	TGTGCCAGCAGTAGATCAGGGTTACGCGGCAACTATGGCTACACCTTC	CASSRSGLRGNYGYTF
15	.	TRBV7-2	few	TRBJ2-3	TGTGCCAGCAGCTTAAGTCGGGTATCCACAGATACGCAGTATTTT	CASSLSRVSTDTQYF
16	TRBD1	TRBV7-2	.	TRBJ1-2	TGTGCCAGCAGCCTCTCAGGGGGCCCCCTTGGGTATGGCTACACCTTC	CASSLSGGPLGYGYTF
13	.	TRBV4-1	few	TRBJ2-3	TGCGCCAGCAGCCCAGTCGGAGGAGATACGCAGTATTTT	CASSPVGGDTQYF
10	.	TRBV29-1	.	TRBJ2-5	TGCAGCGTGAGAGCAGAGACCCAGTACTTC	CSVRAETQYF
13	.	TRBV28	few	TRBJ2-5	TGTGCCAGCACCTCACTAGCTAGGGAGACCCAGTACTTC	CASTSLARETQYF